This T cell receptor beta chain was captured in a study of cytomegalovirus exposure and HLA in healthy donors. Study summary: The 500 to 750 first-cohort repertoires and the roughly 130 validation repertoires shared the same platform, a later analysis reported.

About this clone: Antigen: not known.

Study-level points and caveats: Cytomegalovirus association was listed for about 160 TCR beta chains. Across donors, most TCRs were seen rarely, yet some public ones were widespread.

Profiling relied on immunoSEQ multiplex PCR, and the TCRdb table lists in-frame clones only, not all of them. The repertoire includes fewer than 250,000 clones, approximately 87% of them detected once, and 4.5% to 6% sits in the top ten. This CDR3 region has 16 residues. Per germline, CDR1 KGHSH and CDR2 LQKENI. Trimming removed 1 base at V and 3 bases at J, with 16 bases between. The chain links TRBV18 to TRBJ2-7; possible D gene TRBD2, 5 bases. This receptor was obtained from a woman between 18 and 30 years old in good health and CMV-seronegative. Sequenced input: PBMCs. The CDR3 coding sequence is TGTGCCAGCTCACCACAGGCGGGCAGGTCCATCTACGAGCAGTACTTC. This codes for CASSPQAGRSIYEQYF.